The 23 T cell receptor beta chains in this list originate from one sample, sequenced in a study of long-term antiretroviral therapy in people with HIV. Sequencing relied on immunoSEQ assay v3.0, run at survey level. Some clones are missing from TCRdb's copy, which holds only in-frame ones; the method was immunoSEQ multiplex PCR. This sample carries 25,000 to 30,000 clones, about 83% of them seen once, and the ten largest clones take about 6.6%. This sample comprised unsorted PBMCs, obtained 0.4 years after starting antiretroviral therapy. Every receptor here comes from a young man with HIV.

V and J are TRBV10-3 and TRBJ2-1, with D unresolved. V shed 2 bases and J shed 7 bases, with 6 bases lying between them. Germline V gene sequence: CDR1 ENHRY, CDR2 SYGVKD. The CDR3 contains 12 residues. Here the CDR3 reads CAISETGNEQFF. The CDR3, as DNA: TGTGCCATCAGTGAGACCGGAAATGAGCAGTTCTTC.

The DNA of the CDR3 is TGTGCCAGTAGTATAACATTTCGGGAGGGCTACGAGCAGTACTTC. Residues: CASSITFREGYEQYF. The chain joins TRBV19 to TRBJ2-7; TRBD2 agrees at 8 bases. J gave up 3 bases and V 2 bases, and 6 bases lay outside the gene matches. This CDR3 has 15 amino acids. CDR1 is LNHDA and CDR2 is SQIVND in the germline V gene (reference sequence).

The chain combines TRBV27 with TRBJ2-1, with TRBD1 matching 9 bases. The CDR3 consists of 15 residues. CDR1 and CDR2 (germline): MNHEY, SMNVEV (reference sequence). Trimming at V came to 5 bases and at J to 1 base, leaving 3 bases not matched to a gene. The CDR3 region is CASSPGTGSYNEQFF. The CDR3 DNA reads TGTGCCAGCAGTCCTGGGACAGGGTCCTACAATGAGCAGTTCTTC.

This clone was counted once. The chain joins TRBV9 to TRBJ1-1; the match to TRBD1 covers 9 bases. The ends lost 3 bases at V and 8 bases at J; junction bases unmatched: 8. From germline, CDR1 is SGDLS and CDR2 YYNGEE. The CDR3 is 14 amino acids. The CDR3, as DNA: TGTGCCAGCAGCGAGGGGGACAGGGCAGACGAAGCTTTCTTT. Translation gives CASSEGDRADEAFF.

The genes are TRBV9 and TRBJ1-2, with a weak D call TRBD1 (6 bases). The CDR3 length is 14 residues. Germline CDR1 is SGDLS and CDR2 is YYNGEE. Trimming cost V 0 bases and J 5 bases, with 11 bases left between them. CDR3 nucleotides: TGTGCCAGCAGCGTAGTGGAAGGGGGGTATGGCTACACCTTC. Protein sequence: CASSVVEGGYGYTF. The whole variable domain, filled in from reference TRBV9 and TRBJ1-2, reads DSGVTQTPKHLITATGQRVTLRCSPRSGDLSVYWYQQSLDQGLQFLIQYYNGEERAKGNILERFSAQQFPDLHSELNLSSLELGDSALYFCASSVVEGGYGYTFGSGTRLTVV.

The chain couples TRBV5-6 to TRBJ1-3; 10 bases map to TRBD1. The CDR3 spans 16 residues. Germline-derived CDR1 and CDR2 are SGHDT and YYEEEE. V was clipped by 8 bases and J by 0 bases; unmatched bases: 8. CDR3 residues: CASRTGGVSSGNTIYF. The DNA for the CDR3 is TGTGCCAGTCGGACAGGGGGAGTCTCCTCTGGAAACACCATATATTTT.

This chain connects TRBV6-6 to TRBJ2-5; D is perhaps TRBD1 (6 bases). Trimming took 11 bases from V and 5 from J, leaving 21 bases between them. The CDR3 has 14 amino acids. Germline CDR1 is MNHNY and CDR2 is SVGAGI (reference sequence). The CDR3 coding sequence is TGTGCCGTGGGGGCCGGGGCGCAGTGGGAGACCCAGTACTTC. This codes for CAVGAGAQWETQYF.

V gene TRBV7-9 combines with J gene TRBJ2-7, with 8 bases matching TRBD1. The germline V gene encodes CDR1 SEHNR and CDR2 FQNEAQ (reference sequence). The CDR3 loop spans 15 amino acids. V dropped 5 bases and J dropped 3; count of bases not matched to a gene: 9. This chain's CDR3 is CASSAGTGRNYEQYF. For the CDR3, the DNA is TGTGCCAGCAGCGCCGGGACAGGCCGGAACTACGAGCAGTACTTC.

This clone appeared once. The chain couples TRBV5-1 to TRBJ1-2; perhaps TRBD1 as D (5 bases). Germline-derived CDR1 and CDR2 are SGHRS and YFSETQ. The CDR3 is 14 residues long. V was pared by 0 bases and J by 6 bases, with 12 bases between. In DNA form, the CDR3 reads TGCGCCAGCAGCTTGGAACTACAGGAAGATGGCTACACCTTC. Its translation: CASSLELQEDGYTF.

This chain connects TRBV5-5 to TRBJ1-1; 7 bases align to TRBD1. V lost 0 bases to trimming and J lost 5 bases; unmatched junction nucleotides: 4. This CDR3 contains 14 residues. Per the germline V gene, CDR1 is SGHKS and CDR2 is YYEKEE (reference sequence). CDR3 sequence reads: CASSLGRGETEAFF. The CDR3 bases are TGTGCCAGCAGCTTGGGCAGGGGGGAAACTGAAGCTTTCTTT.

CDR3 in amino acids: CASSIGRGGVYEQYF. CDR3 sequence (DNA): TGTGCCAGTAGTATAGGGAGAGGAGGGGTCTACGAGCAGTACTTC. This sequence joins TRBV19 and TRBJ2-7; possibly TRBD2 for D (6 bases). CDR3 length: 15 amino acids. The V end lost 1 base, the J end lost 3 bases, and 13 bases lay between the germline ends. Germline V gene lookup returns CDR1 LNHDA and CDR2 SQIVND (reference sequence).

This chain joins TRBV15 and TRBJ1-2; 10 bases line up with TRBD1. Germline V CDR1 and CDR2: LNHNV, YYDKDF (reference sequence). This CDR3 region has 15 residues. Trimming at V came to 3 bases and at J to 6 bases, leaving 7 bases not matched to a gene. The CDR3 loop is CATSSRDRGLDGYTF. CDR3 coding DNA: TGTGCCACCAGCAGCCGGGACAGGGGACTAGATGGCTACACCTTC.

The DNA for the CDR3 is TGCAGTGCTAGAGACAATGAGCAGTTCTTC. Translating gives CSARDNEQFF. This chain connects TRBV20-1 to TRBJ2-1; D is unclear. This CDR3 has 10 residues. The V end lost 0 bases, the J end lost 6 bases, and 0 bases lay between the germline ends. The germline V gene encodes CDR1 DFQATT and CDR2 SNEGSKA (reference sequence).

This rearrangement joins TRBV19 to TRBJ1-1; no definite D call. Trimming stripped 1 base from V and 1 base from J, with 13 bases between. Per germline, CDR1 LNHDA and CDR2 SQIVND (reference sequence). This CDR3 is 16 amino acids long. This chain's CDR3 is CASSIGPRTANTEAFF. Written as DNA, the CDR3 is TGTGCCAGTAGTATAGGCCCCCGAACAGCGAACACTGAAGCTTTCTTT.

This chain joins TRBV27 and TRBJ2-7; no firm D call. The CDR3 sequence is 14 residues long. Germline CDR1 MNHEY, CDR2 SMNVEV (reference sequence). V lost 8 bases and J lost 0, with 14 bases in between. The CDR3 DNA reads TGTGCCAGCTACTCGAAGAGAAGCTCCTACGAGCAGTACTTC. Amino acid sequence: CASYSKRSSYEQYF.

The chain recombines TRBV5-1 with TRBJ2-7; D could derive from TRBD1 or TRBD2 (5 bases each). The germline V and J ends were trimmed by 3 bases and 5 bases, with 12 bases remaining between them. This CDR3 has 13 amino acids. Germline V gives CDR1 SGHRS, CDR2 YFSETQ. This CDR3 is CASSSGTLDEQYF. The CDR3 DNA sequence: TGCGCCAGCAGCTCCGGGACCCTAGACGAGCAGTACTTC.

V usage is TRBV5-6 and J usage is TRBJ1-1, with TRBD1 identical over 8 bases. V shed 4 bases, J shed 0 bases, and the junction held 2 bases outside the gene matches. In germline, CDR1 is SGHDT, CDR2 YYEEEE. This CDR3 region has 14 residues. In nucleotides, the CDR3 is TGTGCCAGCAGCGTGGGACAGGTGAACACTGAAGCTTTCTTT. It specifies CASSVGQVNTEAFF.

This chain joins TRBV7-8 and TRBJ2-1; 15 bases are a match to TRBD2. The CDR3 is made up of 17 amino acids. Per the germline V gene, CDR1 is SGHVS and CDR2 is FQNEAQ. After removal of 5 bases from V and 1 base from J, the junction contained 3 bases not matched to a gene. CDR3 sequence reads: CASSVGLAGGSYNEQFF. The CDR3 DNA follows: TGTGCCAGCAGCGTCGGACTAGCGGGGGGGTCCTACAATGAGCAGTTCTTC.

This chain links TRBV5-4 with TRBJ2-2, with a possible D match to TRBD1 (6 bases). There are 17 residues in the CDR3. Germline CDR1 reads SGHNT; CDR2 reads YYREEE (reference sequence). Trimming shortened V by 4 bases and J by 5 bases, and 21 bases separated the two germline ends. The DNA for the CDR3 is TGTGCCAGCAGCCCGAGCCCATACAGGGAAGGAACCGGGGAGCTGTTTTTT. This codes for CASSPSPYREGTGELFF.

This chain links TRBV19 with TRBJ2-7, with D maybe TRBD2 (5 bases). Trimming removed 5 bases from V and 3 bases from J, with 11 bases in between. The CDR3 totals 13 residues. CDR1 and CDR2 (germline): LNHDA, SQIVND (reference sequence). The CDR3 is CASSSLLGYEQYF. CDR3 nucleotide sequence: TGTGCCAGTAGTTCGCTACTAGGCTACGAGCAGTACTTC.

V usage is TRBV4-1 and J usage is TRBJ2-1; either TRBD1 or TRBD2 may supply D (7 bases each). The V and J ends lost 4 bases and 10 bases respectively, with 20 bases between them. Germline-derived CDR1 and CDR2 are MGHRA and YSYEKL. The CDR3 extends over 15 amino acids. The CDR3 DNA reads TGCGCCAGCAGCCCCTATGCAGCGGGACAGATCGAGCAGTTCTTC. This codes for CASSPYAAGQIEQFF.

The chain is built from TRBV12-5 and TRBJ2-3; D might be TRBD1 (5 bases). The germline V gene encodes CDR1 LGHNT and CDR2 FRNRAP. Between the trimmed V and J ends, which lost 6 bases and 0 bases, there was a span of 10 bases. The CDR3 runs 14 residues. The CDR3 DNA reads TGTGCTAGTGGCCCCAGACAGAGCACAGATACGCAGTATTTT. Translation gives CASGPRQSTDTQYF.

The V and J genes are TRBV21-1 and TRBJ2-1; the table's D call of TRBD1 was not tested on the DNA. TRBV21-1 constitutes a pseudogene. The CDR3 extends over 16 amino acids. The CDR3 coding sequence is TGTGCCAGCAGCAGAGGGGACAGGTTCCTTTACAATGAGCAGTTCTTC. Translated: CASSRGDRFLYNEQFF.